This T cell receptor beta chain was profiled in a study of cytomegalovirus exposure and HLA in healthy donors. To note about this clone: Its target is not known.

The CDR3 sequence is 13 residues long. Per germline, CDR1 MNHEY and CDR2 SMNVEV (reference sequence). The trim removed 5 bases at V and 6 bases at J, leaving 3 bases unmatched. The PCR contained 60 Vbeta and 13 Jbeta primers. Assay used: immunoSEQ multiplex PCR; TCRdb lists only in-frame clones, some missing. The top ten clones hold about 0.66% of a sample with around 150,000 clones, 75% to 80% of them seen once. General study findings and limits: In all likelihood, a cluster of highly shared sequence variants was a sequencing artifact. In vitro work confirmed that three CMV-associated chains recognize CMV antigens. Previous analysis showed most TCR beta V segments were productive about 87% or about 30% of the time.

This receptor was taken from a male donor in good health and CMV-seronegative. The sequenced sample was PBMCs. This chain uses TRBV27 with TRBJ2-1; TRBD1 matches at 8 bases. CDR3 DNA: TGTGCCAGCAGTCGAACAGGGGGCAATGAGCAGTTCTTC. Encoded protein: CASSRTGGNEQFF.